This T cell receptor (beta chain) was recorded in a study of blood T cell repertoires in COVID-19. Here immunoSEQ multiplex PCR was the method, and the copy in TCRdb shows in-frame clones only, minus some. The profile covers roughly 170,000 clones, with approximately 82% appearing a single time and around a sixth taken by the ten largest. The sequencing input was PBMCs or T cells enriched from blood (not recorded which). The source of this sequence is a woman in her 50s who had recovered from COVID-19.

The CDR3 loop reads CASSVSDSTYGYTF. Here the CDR3 DNA reads TGTGCCAGCAGCGTCTCTGACAGTACCTATGGCTACACCTTC. The genes are TRBV9 and TRBJ1-2; D might be TRBD1 (5 bases). This CDR3 is 14 amino acids long. Deletions cut 2 bases from V and 4 bases from J, with 12 bases between. In germline, CDR1 is SGDLS, CDR2 YYNGEE.